The sample holds a few counts of the clone carrying this T cell receptor (beta chain). This sample was taken from a study of T-cell reconstitution after alpha-beta-depleted transplantation in children. A TCRbeta library incorporating unique molecular identifiers was prepared. Each CDR3 protein gets one entry after TCRdb re-called the PCR reads with MiXCR. The sample lists approximately 350,000 distinct CDR3 sequences, 13% occurring once. This CDR3 spans 18 amino acids. This chain uses TRBV1 with TRBJ2-6. TRBV1 is described as a pseudogene. This clonotype originated in a human donor who donated a stem cell graft to a child with Fanconi anemia. The input for sequencing was PBMCs, taken from the stem cell graft. The CDR3 DNA reads as TGCACCAGCAGCCAAGTAAACTCCGCGGACTCTGGGGCCAACGTCCTGACTTTC. Translation: CTSSQVNSADSGANVLTF.